The entry that follows covers one T cell receptor (beta chain) sequence. This clonotype was picked up one time. It has no known antigen specificity. The record has no base qualities; no much larger clone is one base away. A single read makes a weak case. Trimming takes 1 base from V and 3 bases from J, and the germline ends sit 15 bases apart. Including the terminal cysteine and phenylalanine, the CDR3 comprises 16 residues. Only CDR3 DNA remains: 48 bases, in frame from the first base. Based on the germline V gene (reference sequence), the CDR1 and CDR2 sequences are SGHAT and FQDESV. The sample comes from a study of T-cell reconstitution after alpha-beta-depleted transplantation in children (dated by TCRdb to 2016 to 2017). Turning to the overall study: Using TCR repertoire profiling, the study followed T-cell immune reconstitution in a quantitative way in children after TCRalphabeta/CD19-depleted allogeneic hematopoietic cell transplantation.

Beyond this particular receptor, the publication reports: Over subsequent months, a decline in hyperexpanded clone frequencies was noted, and after one year, T-cell counts and TCRbeta diversity were mostly ascribed to newly produced T cells. The apparently early alphabetaT-cell count recovery about two months after transplant was reportedly dependent on only several hundred rapidly expanded clones derived from non-depleted graft cells. In some patients, high TCRbeta diversity at day 60 was attributed to recipient T cells and intrathymic progenitors that had survived conditioning.

To prepare the library, PCR was applied. These reads were obtained on an Illumina HiSeq 2500. To normalize quantification of the TCRbeta repertoire, the TCR libraries were built with molecular barcoding that relied on unique molecular identifiers. Through fastp at Q25 and MiXCR, TCRdb rebuilt clones from the public reads, retaining in-frame beta chains. Every CDR3 protein is listed once, alongside the most common genes and DNA of its rows. The sample table holds under 70,000 distinct CDR3 sequences, of which 11% were seen once. The leading ten clones occupy 13% of the sample. This sample's treatment or condition label indicates: allogeneic hematopoietic cell transplantation with graft depleted of TCRalphabeta T cells and CD19 B cells. The children who served as transplant recipients had been given grafts of TCRalphabeta/CD19-depleted allogeneic hematopoietic cells.

Material: PBMCs, obtained before TCRalphabeta/CD19-depleted stem cell transplant. This sequence originates from a boy younger than 18 with acute myeloid leukemia, due to receive a stem cell transplant. The chain joins TRBV11-1 to TRBJ1-2; no D segment can be confidently identified. The DNA sequence reads TGTGCCAGCAGCTTAGTAACGGTCAAGAGGGACTATGGCTACACCTTC. Its product reads: CASSLVTVKRDYGYTF.